This TCR beta chain was sequenced for a study of shared clonotypes between healthy human individuals. Trimming stripped 4 bases from V and 0 bases from J, with 16 bases between. Germline V CDR1 and CDR2: LNHDA, SQIVND (reference sequence). This CDR3 is built from 17 residues. Generated by immunoSEQ multiplex PCR, the TCRdb table keeps only in-frame clones and is missing some. The sample lists more than 2,000,000 clones; 85% to 95% were seen once. This TCR derives from a man between 18 and 29 years old in good health. Some clones in this sample may be carry-over from other donors' samples. Material: naive CD4+ T cells from PBMCs. Subset indicated: CD45RA+ positively selected. The chain uses TRBV19 and TRBJ2-1; TRBD1 might be the D (5 bases). The CDR3 sequence: CASSNTGHPRSYNEQFF. The CDR3 nucleotides are TGTGCCAGTAGTAATACAGGTCACCCTCGCTCCTACAATGAGCAGTTCTTC.